This T cell receptor (beta chain) was sequenced for a study of cytomegalovirus exposure and HLA in healthy donors (dated by TCRdb to between 2016 and 2019). Turning to the overall study: According to a later analysis, one platform produced both the 100 to 150 validation repertoires and the 620 or so repertoires of the first cohort. To predict cytomegalovirus infection status, the study combined high-throughput TCR immunosequencing, statistical association of individual TCRs with disease status, and machine learning. The study aimed to test whether signatures of past pathogen exposure could be identified by cataloging public T cell receptors. A separate validation cohort of roughly 110 different subjects was used in addition to the 666-subject first cohort.

Library construction relied on the immunoSEQ multiplex PCR assay. Concerning the study's data processing: A statistical classification framework was built for diagnosing cytomegalovirus status from the catalog of TCR beta chain sequences. TCRdb mirrors the immuneACCESS table, restricted to in-frame sequences. Some clones are absent from its copies; in checked studies, under half trace to an unresolved V gene, and the reason for the others is unknown. V, J and clone size are taken as reported in that table, and D and trimming were inferred from the DNA itself. The sample table lists about 250,000 clones, roughly 87% of them with a count of one. Of the sample, more than 10% is held by the ten largest clones. V is clipped by 0 bases and J by 1 base, and the sequence between their germline boundaries is 6 bases long. From a lookup of the germline V gene, CDR1 and CDR2 are SGHDN and FVKESK. From its cysteine to its phenylalanine, the CDR3 spans 14 amino acids. The sequence is cut down to CDR3 DNA, 42 bases in frame from base 1.

The donors were included in the validation cohort of over a hundred subjects, a group kept apart from the roughly 670-subject first cohort. As for this clone: Its antigen has not been determined. No much larger clone is present one base from it, and per-base qualities are unavailable.

Points the paper makes about the study in general: The validation cohort had no HLA typing available for a later analysis, so co-occurrence within that cohort was assessed over all 120 repertoires. The classifier was reported to diagnose cytomegalovirus status with high specificity and sensitivity in both the original and validation cohorts. According to the authors, the approach could potentially be generalized to other disease states and immunological phenotypes. A few of the identified cytomegalovirus-associated TCR beta chains were confirmed in vitro to be specific for cytomegalovirus antigens. Of the cluster scores, roughly 95% were above 0 in a later analysis, which found that TCRs clustered in the first cohort also tended to co-occur in the 90 to 150 validation repertoires. In the study, some 160 TCR beta chains were listed as associated with cytomegalovirus. Most TCR sequences were observed very rarely across donors, whereas some public TCRs were present in many individuals.

Material for sequencing was PBMCs. The V and J genes are TRBV14 and TRBJ1-1; the D gene is perhaps TRBD1, from 6 matching bases. The receptor was isolated from a man between 18 and 35 years old in good health and CMV-seropositive. The DNA sequence follows: TGTGCCAGCAGCCAAGAGACAGGGAACACTGAAGCTTTCTTT. This codes for CASSQETGNTEAFF.